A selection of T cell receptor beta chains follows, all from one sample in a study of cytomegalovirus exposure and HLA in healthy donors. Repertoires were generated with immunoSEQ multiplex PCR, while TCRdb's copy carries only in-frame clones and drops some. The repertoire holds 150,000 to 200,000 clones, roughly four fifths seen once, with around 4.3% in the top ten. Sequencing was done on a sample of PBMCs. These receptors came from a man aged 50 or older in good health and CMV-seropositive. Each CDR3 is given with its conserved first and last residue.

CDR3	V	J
CASSFLHRTSLSYNEQFF	TRBV7-8	TRBJ2-1
CASSLEGTSGGASSDTQYF	TRBV5-1	TRBJ2-3
CASSNSGGSYEQYF	TRBV4-3	TRBJ2-7
CASSRRTSGDYNEQFF	TRBV4-2	TRBJ2-1
CASSLAGITDTQYF	TRBV10-2	TRBJ2-3
CATSRRDSFYGYTF	TRBV15	TRBJ1-2
CASSTLAEETYNEQFF	TRBV5-6	TRBJ2-1
CASSKRQGPIQYF	TRBV7-2	TRBJ2-4
CASKTTGSSYNSPLHF	TRBV6-4	TRBJ1-6
CASSKDRIRNEKLFF	TRBV21-1	TRBJ1-4
CATTRGLSSYNEQFF	TRBV6-5	TRBJ2-1
CASLTGGGTEAFF	TRBV28	TRBJ1-1
CASSSGGFNTGELFF	TRBV27	TRBJ2-2
CASNIRRGTGNGYTF	TRBV6-5	TRBJ1-2
CAWSKAGGLGNTEAFF	TRBV30	TRBJ1-1
CASSPTSGRYEQYF	TRBV7-8	TRBJ2-7
CASSSDTTETGELFF	TRBV27	TRBJ2-2
CASSPGTGGSNQPQHF	TRBV28	TRBJ1-5
CAWGRTGGGDTQYF	TRBV30	TRBJ2-3
CASSLFPTGKRSSPLHF	TRBV27	TRBJ1-6
CASSEALGLGQGSEAFF	TRBV6-1	TRBJ1-1
CASSLSQGRGYTF	TRBV27	TRBJ1-2
CASSQERGLAYEQYF	TRBV4-2	TRBJ2-7
CASSYSTGPYEQYF	TRBV6-5	TRBJ2-7
CATSSGIHTDTQYF	TRBV28	TRBJ2-3
CASGQSATNEKLFF	TRBV6-1	TRBJ1-4
CASSPQGTVNTEAFF	TRBV28	TRBJ1-1
CASTYREGNYGYTF	TRBV2	TRBJ1-2
CASSLAGGRETQYF	TRBV5-1	TRBJ2-5
CASRRGQETEAFF	TRBV6-6	TRBJ1-1
CASSVASGIYNEQFF	TRBV9	TRBJ2-1
CASSATLAGGNEQFF	TRBV19	TRBJ2-1
CASSLGDSGGRETQYF	TRBV5-1	TRBJ2-5
CASSYSGTGRYEQYF	TRBV6-5	TRBJ2-7
CASSSGQPANYGYTF	TRBV28	TRBJ1-2
CASSLWWDGRGRGEETQYF	TRBV28	TRBJ2-5